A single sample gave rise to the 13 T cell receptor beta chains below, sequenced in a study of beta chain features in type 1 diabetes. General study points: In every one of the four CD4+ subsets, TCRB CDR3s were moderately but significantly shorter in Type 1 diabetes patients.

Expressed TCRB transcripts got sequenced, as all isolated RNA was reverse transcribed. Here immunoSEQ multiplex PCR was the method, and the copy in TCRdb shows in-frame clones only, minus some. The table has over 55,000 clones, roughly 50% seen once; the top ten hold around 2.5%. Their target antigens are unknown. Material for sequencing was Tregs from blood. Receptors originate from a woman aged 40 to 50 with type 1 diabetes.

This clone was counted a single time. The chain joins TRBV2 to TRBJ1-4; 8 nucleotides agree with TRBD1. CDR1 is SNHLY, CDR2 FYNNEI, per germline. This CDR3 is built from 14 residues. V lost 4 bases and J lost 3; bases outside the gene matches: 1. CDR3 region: CASSGQGSNEKLFF. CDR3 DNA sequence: TGTGCCAGCAGTGGACAGGGGTCTAATGAAAAACTGTTTTTT. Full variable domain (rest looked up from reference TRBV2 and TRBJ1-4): EPEVTQTPSHQVTQMGQEVILRCVPISNHLYFYWYRQILGQKVEFLVSFYNNEISEKSEIFDDQFSVERPDGSNFTLKIRSTKLEDSAMYFCASSGQGSNEKLFFGSGTQLSVL.

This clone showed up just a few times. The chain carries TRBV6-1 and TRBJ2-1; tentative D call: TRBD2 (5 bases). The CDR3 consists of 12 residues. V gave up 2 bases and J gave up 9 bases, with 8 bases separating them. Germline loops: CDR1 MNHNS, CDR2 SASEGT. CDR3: CASSERLAEQFF. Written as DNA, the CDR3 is TGTGCCAGCAGTGAAAGGCTAGCTGAGCAGTTCTTC.

DNA for the CDR3: TGTGCCATCTGGGACAGGTTCACAGATACGCAGTATTTT. Encoded protein: CAIWDRFTDTQYF. The V gene is TRBV27, the J gene TRBJ2-3; TRBD1 aligns across 8 bases. The V segment lost 10 bases and the J segment 2 bases; nucleotides outside the gene matches: 5. Germline CDR1 and CDR2: MNHEY and SMNVEV (reference sequence). The CDR3 has 13 amino acids.

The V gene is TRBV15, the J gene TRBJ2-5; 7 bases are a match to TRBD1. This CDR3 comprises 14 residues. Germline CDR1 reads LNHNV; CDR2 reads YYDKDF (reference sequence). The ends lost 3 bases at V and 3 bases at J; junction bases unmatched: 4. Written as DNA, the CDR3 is TGTGCCACCAGCAGGGCGGACAGGAAAGAGACCCAGTACTTC. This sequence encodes CATSRADRKETQYF.

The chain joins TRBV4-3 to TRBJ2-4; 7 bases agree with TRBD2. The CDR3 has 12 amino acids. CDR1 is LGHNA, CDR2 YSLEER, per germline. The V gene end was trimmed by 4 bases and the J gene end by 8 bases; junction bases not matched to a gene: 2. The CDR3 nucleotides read TGCGCCAGCAGCCGGGCGGGGGACATTCAGTACTTC. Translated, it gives CASSRAGDIQYF.

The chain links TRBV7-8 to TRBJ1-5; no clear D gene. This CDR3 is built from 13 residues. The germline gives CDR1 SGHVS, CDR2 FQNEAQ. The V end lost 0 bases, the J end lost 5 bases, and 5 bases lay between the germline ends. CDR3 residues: CASSLAQDQPQHF. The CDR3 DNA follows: TGTGCCAGCAGCTTAGCGCAGGATCAGCCCCAGCATTTT.

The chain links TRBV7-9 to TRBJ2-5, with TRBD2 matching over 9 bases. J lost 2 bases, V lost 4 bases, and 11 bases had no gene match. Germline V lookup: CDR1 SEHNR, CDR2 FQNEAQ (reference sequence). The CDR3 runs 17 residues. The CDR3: CASSSAFLAGPQETQYF. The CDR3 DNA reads TGTGCCAGCAGCTCAGCCTTCCTAGCGGGGCCACAAGAGACCCAGTACTTC.

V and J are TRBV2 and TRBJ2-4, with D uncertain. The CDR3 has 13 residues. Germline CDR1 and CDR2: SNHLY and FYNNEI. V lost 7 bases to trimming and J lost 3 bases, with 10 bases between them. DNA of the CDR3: TGTGCCAGCACTCAGGTTGGCAAAAACATTCAGTACTTC. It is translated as CASTQVGKNIQYF.

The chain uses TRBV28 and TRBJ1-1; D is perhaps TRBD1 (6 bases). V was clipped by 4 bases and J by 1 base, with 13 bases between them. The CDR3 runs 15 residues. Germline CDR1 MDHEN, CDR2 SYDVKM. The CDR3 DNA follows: TGTGCCAGCAGTTCATCAGGGGTGGCGAACACTGAAGCTTTCTTT. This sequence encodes CASSSSGVANTEAFF.

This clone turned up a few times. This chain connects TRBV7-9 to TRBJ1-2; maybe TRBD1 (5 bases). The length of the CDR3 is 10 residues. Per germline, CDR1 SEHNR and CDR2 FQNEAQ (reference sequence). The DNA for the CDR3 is TGTGCTTCGGGGGACTATGGCTACACCTTC. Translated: CASGDYGYTF.

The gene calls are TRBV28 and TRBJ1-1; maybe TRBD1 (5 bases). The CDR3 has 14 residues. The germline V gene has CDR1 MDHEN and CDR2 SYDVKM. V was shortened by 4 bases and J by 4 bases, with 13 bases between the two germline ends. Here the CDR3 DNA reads TGTGCCAGCAGTTACCAAACCAGGGCCACTGAAGCTTTCTTT. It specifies CASSYQTRATEAFF.

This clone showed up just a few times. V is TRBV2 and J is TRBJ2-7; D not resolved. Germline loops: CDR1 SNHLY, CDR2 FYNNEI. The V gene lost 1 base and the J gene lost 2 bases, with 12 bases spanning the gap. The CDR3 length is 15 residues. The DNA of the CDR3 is TGTGCCAGCAGTGAAGGAAGAAGGAGTACCTACGAGCAGTACTTC. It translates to CASSEGRRSTYEQYF.

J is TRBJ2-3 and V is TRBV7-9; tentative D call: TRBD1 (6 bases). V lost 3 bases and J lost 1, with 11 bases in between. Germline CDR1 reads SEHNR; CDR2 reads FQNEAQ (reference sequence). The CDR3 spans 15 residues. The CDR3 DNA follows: TGTGCCAGCAGCTTTCTGGGGGCCGGCACAGATACGCAGTATTTT. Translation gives CASSFLGAGTDTQYF.